This entry lists 16 T cell receptor beta chains sequenced from one sample in a study of cytomegalovirus exposure and HLA in healthy donors. The PCR contained 60 Vbeta and 13 Jbeta primers. TCRdb's table, derived via immunoSEQ multiplex PCR, lists solely in-frame clones and lacks some. The table includes 130,000 or so clones, 79% detected once. Sequenced: PBMCs. The origin of the receptors is a male donor in good health and CMV-seronegative.

The chain has TRBV6-5 and TRBJ2-1; D may be TRBD1 (6 bases). Germline assignment: CDR1 MNHEY and CDR2 SVGAGI. The CDR3 loop spans 12 amino acids. The ends were cut back, 2 bases at V and 8 bases at J, with 7 bases in the middle. CDR3 DNA sequence: TGTGCCAGCAGTTACGAGGGGGATGAGCAGTTCTTC. Translation gives CASSYEGDEQFF.

The V call is TRBV7-2, the J call TRBJ2-1, with D maybe TRBD2 (6 bases). Per germline, CDR1 SGHTA and CDR2 FQGNSA. Trimming removed 5 bases at V and 8 bases at J, with 19 bases between. CDR3 length equals 15 residues. The CDR3 DNA reads as TGTGCCAGCAGCCCCACTTCGGGCAGGGACTATGAGCAGTTCTTC. It is translated as CASSPTSGRDYEQFF.

To note about this clone: The identical CDR3 is also encoded by other nucleotide sequences in the sample. J is TRBJ2-5 and V is TRBV7-9; TRBD1 might be the D (5 bases). The germline V gene encodes CDR1 SEHNR and CDR2 FQNEAQ (reference sequence). V shed 1 base and J shed 4 bases, with 13 bases lying between them. This CDR3 is 15 amino acids long. CDR3 DNA sequence: TGTGCCAGCAGCTTAGGTCAGGGTCTAGGAGAGACCCAGTACTTC. The encoded protein is CASSLGQGLGETQYF. The full variable domain, its missing parts supplied by reference TRBV7-9 and TRBJ2-5, is DTGVSQNPRHKITKRGQNVTFRCDPISEHNRLYWYRQTLGQGPEFLTYFQNEAQLEKSRLLSDRFSAERPKGSFSTLEIQRTEQGDSAMYLCASSLGQGLGETQYFGPGTRLLVL.

CDR3 sequence: CASRETGGTEAFF. CDR3 coding DNA: TGTGCCAGCAGGGAGACAGGGGGCACTGAAGCTTTCTTT. The chain carries TRBV6-5 and TRBJ1-1; the match to TRBD1 covers 9 bases. The CDR3 extends over 13 amino acids. Germline assignment: CDR1 MNHEY and CDR2 SVGAGI. With V trimmed by 6 bases and J by 4 bases, 3 bases remained unmatched.

The rearrangement links TRBV11-2 to TRBJ2-1; 13 nucleotides match TRBD2. Losses at the gene ends were 0 bases for V and 12 bases for J; bases not matched to a gene: 8. The germline V gene has CDR1 SGHAT and CDR2 FQNNGV. The CDR3 spans 16 residues. CDR3 protein: CASSLDGTSGAVRQFF. The CDR3 coding sequence is TGTGCCAGCAGCTTAGATGGGACTAGCGGGGCCGTGAGGCAGTTCTTC. The full variable domain, in which reference TRBV11-2 and TRBJ2-1 provide the parts outside the CDR3, is EAGVAQSPRYKIIEKRQSVAFWCNPISGHATLYWYQQILGQGPKLLIQFQNNGVVDDSQLPKDRFSAERLKGVDSTLKIQPAKLEDSAVYLCASSLDGTSGAVRQFFGPGTRLTVL.

This chain uses TRBV25-1 with TRBJ1-4; D is perhaps TRBD1 (5 bases). The germline V gene encodes CDR1 MGHDK and CDR2 SYGVNS. Trimming removed 6 bases at V and 5 bases at J, with 13 bases between. CDR3 length equals 14 residues. The CDR3 region has the DNA TGTGCCAGCAGGGAAACAGGTTTAAATGAAAAACTGTTTTTT. Its translation: CASRETGLNEKLFF.

The rearrangement links TRBV6-6 to TRBJ2-5; D gene ambiguous. The CDR3 runs to 15 residues. The V end was cut by 0 bases, the J end by 4 bases, with 12 bases between. Germline CDR1 and CDR2: MNHNY and SVGAGI (reference sequence). CDR3: CASSYSRSPTETQYF. The CDR3 bases are TGTGCCAGCAGTTACTCGAGGTCCCCCACAGAGACCCAGTACTTC.

This rearrangement joins TRBV30 to TRBJ1-1; the D gene is possibly TRBD1 (6 bases). The V end was cut by 5 bases, the J end by 1 base, with 11 bases between. There are 13 residues in the CDR3. Germline CDR1 GTSNPN, CDR2 SVGIG (reference sequence). CDR3 sequence reads: CAWEDSPNTEAFF. DNA of the CDR3: TGTGCCTGGGAGGACAGCCCGAACACTGAAGCTTTCTTT.

This clone came up once. The chain has TRBV7-8 and TRBJ2-5, with D possibly TRBD2 on 6 matching bases. The CDR3 totals 17 residues. Germline V gene data show CDR1 as SGHVS and CDR2 as FQNEAQ. The V and J ends lost 3 bases and 0 bases respectively, with 17 bases between them. CDR3 DNA sequence: TGTGCCAGCAGCTTCCGTGGGACTCCTCGGGACCAAGAGACCCAGTACTTC. It translates to CASSFRGTPRDQETQYF.

This clone was seen a few times. V gene TRBV18 combines with J gene TRBJ2-6, with a tentative D call TRBD2 (6 bases). The CDR3 is 16 amino acids. From germline, CDR1 is KGHSH and CDR2 LQKENI. The V gene lost 3 bases and the J gene lost 0 bases, with 9 bases spanning the gap. The CDR3: CASSPRRDSGANVLTF. The CDR3 bases are TGTGCCAGCTCACCGAGGCGGGACTCTGGGGCCAACGTCCTGACTTTC.

The chain has TRBV5-4 and TRBJ1-1, with 8 bases that match TRBD1. The V gene's germline CDR1 is SGHNT and CDR2 YYREEE (reference sequence). The V segment lost 4 bases and the J segment 1 base; nucleotides outside the gene matches: 6. The length of the CDR3 is 15 residues. The CDR3 nucleotides are TGTGCCAGCAGCGCTATAACAGGGGGGAACACTGAAGCTTTCTTT. Amino acids: CASSAITGGNTEAFF.

This chain's CDR3 is CASSIAGAFTDTQYF. The DNA of the CDR3 is TGTGCCAGCAGTATAGCGGGGGCCTTCACAGATACGCAGTATTTT. The chain links TRBV5-8 to TRBJ2-3, with 9 bases aligning to TRBD2. Germline values: CDR1 SGHTS, CDR2 YDEGEE. Germline trimming cut 5 bases from V and 2 bases from J; bases unmatched to any gene: 6. This CDR3 has 15 amino acids. Variable domain in full (rest from reference TRBV5-8 and TRBJ2-3): EAGVTQSPTHLIKTRGQQATLRCSPISGHTSVYWYQQALGLGLQFLLWYDEGEERNRGNFPPRFSGRQFPNYSSELNVNALELEDSALYLCASSIAGAFTDTQYFGPGTRLTVL.

The chain links TRBV11-3 to TRBJ2-7; D gene unclear. With 5 bases removed from V and 6 bases from J, the gap between germline ends came to 17 bases. The CDR3 has 14 residues. Germline V gene data show CDR1 as SGHNT and CDR2 as YENEEA. CDR3 DNA sequence: TGTGCCAGCAGCCTCCGGGTCTCCGCCAGCGAGCAGTACTTC. It translates to CASSLRVSASEQYF.

This sequence joins TRBV27 and TRBJ2-7; 7 nucleotides line up with TRBD1. The length of the CDR3 is 13 residues. Trimming at V came to 6 bases and at J to 2 bases, leaving 4 bases not matched to a gene. The germline V gene encodes CDR1 MNHEY and CDR2 SMNVEV (reference sequence). CDR3 amino acids: CASSRQGPYEQYF. The DNA of the CDR3 is TGTGCCAGCAGCCGACAGGGTCCCTACGAGCAGTACTTC.

V gene TRBV6-5 combines with J gene TRBJ1-6; 8 bases are shared with TRBD1. Germline V gives CDR1 MNHEY, CDR2 SVGAGI. The CDR3 loop spans 15 amino acids. The CDR3 here is CATNLRGQGPSPLHF. CDR3 nucleotide sequence: TGTGCTACAAACCTACGCGGACAGGGACCCTCACCCCTCCACTTT.

The chain couples TRBV13 to TRBJ2-1; D remains ambiguous. This CDR3 has 14 amino acids. Trimming shortened V by 5 bases and J by 0 bases, and 8 bases separated the two germline ends. CDR1 and CDR2 from the germline V gene are PRHDT and FYEKMQ (reference sequence). The CDR3 DNA is TGTGCCAGCAGCCCAGGCAACTCCTACAATGAGCAGTTCTTC. This gives the protein CASSPGNSYNEQFF.